This TCR beta chain derives from a study of blood T cell repertoires in COVID-19 (TCRdb year 2020). Broadly, across the study: The collaborator samples originated in the United States, Italy and Spain and spanned the acute and convalescent phases of COVID-19. The repertoires were made available in a free public database intended to serve as a resource for research on the immune response to SARS-CoV-2. Samples were obtained from the ongoing ImmuneRACE study (first 160 participants) and from over 1,000 subjects provided by 6 global collaborators. The material from the prospective study consisted of cDNA or gDNA derived from T cells, B-cell-depleted T cells, or PBMCs. Subjects who had been exposed to COVID-19, were actively infected with it, or had recovered from it provided the deeply sampled blood TCRbeta repertoires that made up the dataset. Where available, HLA class I and class II types were obtained from metadata supplied by the sample provider rather than from assay-based typing. The sample metadata nearly always contained a de-identified subject ID, COVID-19 status, age in years and sex. General findings and caveats noted by the study authors: The amount of clinical and demographic metadata varied by source and participant and was provided uncurated.

CDR1 SGHDT and CDR2 YYEEEE were looked up in the germline V gene. Relative to germline, V is 4 bases shorter and J is 10 bases shorter, with 15 bases between their ends. The CDR3 has 13 amino acids, counting the end cysteine and phenylalanine. The sequence is cut down to CDR3 DNA, 39 bases in frame from base 1. As regards this clone: Its antigen is currently not known. The input lacks base qualities; no much larger clone sits a single base away.

TCRbeta CDR3 regions were amplified from genomic DNA by means of the immunoSEQ Assay, a bias-controlled multiplex PCR. Per the original workflow: Within the assay, amplification of reference gene primers was used to estimate how many nucleated cells each sample contained. To quantify the absolute abundance of each unique TCRbeta CDR3 rearrangement, sequence reads were collapsed and filtered. For each sample, productive Simpson clonality was calculated as the square root of Simpson's diversity index across productive rearrangements. TCRdb's version of the immuneACCESS table is confined to in-frame rearrangements and falls short of the full clone set. An unresolved V gene accounts for under half of the shortfall where checked; the remainder is of unknown origin. The DNA was the basis for D and trimming; V, J and clone size are from that table. The sample table holds 110,000 to 150,000 clones, of which about 86% were seen once. Of the sample, more than 6.5% falls within the top ten clones.

The collaborating institutions used their own protocols to collect whole blood in K2EDTA tubes. For TCRbeta analysis, collaborators shipped samples as frozen whole blood, isolated PBMCs, or DNA extracted from either of those sample types. The clonotype originates from a human donor in a cohort sampled during active COVID-19. The rearranged segments are TRBV5-6 and TRBJ2-1; the D gene is not confidently resolved. The source material was peripheral blood. CDR3 reads: CASSMDLSPEQFF. The DNA sequence is TGTGCCAGCAGCATGGATCTCTCCCCCGAGCAGTTCTTC.